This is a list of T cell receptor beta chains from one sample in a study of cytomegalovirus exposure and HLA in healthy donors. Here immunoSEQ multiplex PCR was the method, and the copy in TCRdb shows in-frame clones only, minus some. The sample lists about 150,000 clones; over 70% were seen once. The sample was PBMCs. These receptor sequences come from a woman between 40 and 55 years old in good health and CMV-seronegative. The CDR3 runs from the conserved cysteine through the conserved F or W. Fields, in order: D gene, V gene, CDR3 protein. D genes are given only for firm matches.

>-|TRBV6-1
CASSAQNNEQFF
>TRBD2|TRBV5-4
CASSWTSGGAYNEQFF
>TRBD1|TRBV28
CASRSFTGTGAQPQHF
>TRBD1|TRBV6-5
CASSYYRTGGGEQYF
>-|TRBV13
CASSRGTTQYF
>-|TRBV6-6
CASSPGGNYGYTF
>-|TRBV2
CASSEALRTSNQPQHF
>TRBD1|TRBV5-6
CASRVKGALEQYF
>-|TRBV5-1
CASSLASVGRSTDTQYF
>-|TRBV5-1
CASSLLGGSPGANVLTF
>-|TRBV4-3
CASRLEGDPREEKLFF
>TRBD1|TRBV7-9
CASSSDRGGNSPLHF
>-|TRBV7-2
CASSLGFGGRAQPQHF
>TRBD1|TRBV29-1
CSVEETGETYEQYF
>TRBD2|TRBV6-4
CASSSLGLAGGQSSYNEQFF
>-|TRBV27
CASSRGRSADTQYF
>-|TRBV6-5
CASSYSEDYEQFF
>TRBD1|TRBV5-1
CASSLNRGDQPQHF
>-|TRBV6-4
CASSVGPGDSYEQYF
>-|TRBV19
CASSIGGNTEAFF
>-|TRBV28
CASEEIARGKLFF
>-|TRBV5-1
CASSIGAVDTEAFF
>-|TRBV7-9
CASSLTGPRATDTQYF
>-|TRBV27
CASSLRGESDTQYF
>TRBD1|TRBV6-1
CASSIQGPDEQFF
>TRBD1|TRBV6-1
CASTSTGAKDNEQFF
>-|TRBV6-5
CASKQGTKNIQYF
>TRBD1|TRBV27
CASSSADRDTGELFF
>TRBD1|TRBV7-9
CASSLGGTGPSGNQPQHF
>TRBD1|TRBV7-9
CASSPGTGLGNQPQHF
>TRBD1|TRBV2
CASRKQGAYNEQFF
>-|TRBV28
CASSAGRRGSTQYF
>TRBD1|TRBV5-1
CASSLVVGTGRGGLEAFF
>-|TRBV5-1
CASSLGFTNYGYTF
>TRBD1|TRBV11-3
CASSLNTGGPYEQYF
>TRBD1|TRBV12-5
CASQGATHSYEQYF
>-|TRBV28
CATARGLTTETDTQYF
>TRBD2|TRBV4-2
CASSQHRTSDTGELFF
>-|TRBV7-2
CASSLLYEQYF
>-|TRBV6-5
CASSHENEQFF
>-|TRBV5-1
CASSLQGYSYEQYF
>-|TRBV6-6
CASSLSRASGGYGYTF
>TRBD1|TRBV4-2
CASSQPPDRGDTEAFF
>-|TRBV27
CASSLNGGGRSYNSPLHF
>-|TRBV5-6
CASTLGGSPQPQHF
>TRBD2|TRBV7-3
CASSSGLAGAARYF
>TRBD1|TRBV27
CASSLRTGGYNEQFF
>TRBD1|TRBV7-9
CASSLETGAFYGYTF
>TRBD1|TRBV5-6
CASKPTGRKTGELFF
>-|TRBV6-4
CASSESMVSTGELFF
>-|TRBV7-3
CASSRTGSNTGELFF
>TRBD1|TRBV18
CASSPRQGDTGELFF
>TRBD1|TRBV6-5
CASIGTGLGEAFF
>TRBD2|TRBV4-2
CASSTSGGEETQYF
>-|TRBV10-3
CAISESAGYLSGTDTQYF
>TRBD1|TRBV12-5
CASGLVGWDRVAGELFF
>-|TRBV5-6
CASSVFFYYAGELFF